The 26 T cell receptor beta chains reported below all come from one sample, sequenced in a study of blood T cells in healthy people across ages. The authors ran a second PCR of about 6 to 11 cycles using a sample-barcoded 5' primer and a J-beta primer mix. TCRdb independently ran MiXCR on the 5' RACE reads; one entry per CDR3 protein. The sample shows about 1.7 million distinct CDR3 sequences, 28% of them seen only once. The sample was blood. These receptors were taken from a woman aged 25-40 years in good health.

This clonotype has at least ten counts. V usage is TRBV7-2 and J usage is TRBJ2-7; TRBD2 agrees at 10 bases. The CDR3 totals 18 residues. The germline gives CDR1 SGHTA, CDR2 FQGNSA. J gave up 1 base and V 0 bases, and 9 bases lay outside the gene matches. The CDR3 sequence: CASSLARSLAGPSYEQYF. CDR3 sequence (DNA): TGTGCCAGCAGCTTAGCGCGCTCACTAGCGGGACCTTCCTACGAGCAGTACTTC. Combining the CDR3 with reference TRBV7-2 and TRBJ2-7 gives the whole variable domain GAGVSQSPSNKVTEKGKDVELRCDPISGHTALYWYRQSLGQGLEFLIYFQGNSAPDKSGLPSDRFSAERTGGSVSTLTIQRTQQEDSAVYLCASSLARSLAGPSYEQYFGPGTRLTVT.

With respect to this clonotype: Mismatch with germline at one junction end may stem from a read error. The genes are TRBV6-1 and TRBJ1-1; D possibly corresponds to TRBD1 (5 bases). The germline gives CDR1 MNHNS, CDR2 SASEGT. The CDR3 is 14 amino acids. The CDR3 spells CTSSDGPGLTEAFF. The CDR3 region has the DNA TGTACCAGCAGTGACGGTCCAGGGTTGACTGAAGCTTTCTTT.

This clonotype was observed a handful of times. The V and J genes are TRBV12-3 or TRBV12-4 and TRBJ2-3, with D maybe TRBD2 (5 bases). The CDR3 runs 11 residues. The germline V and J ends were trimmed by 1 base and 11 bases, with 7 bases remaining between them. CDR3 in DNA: TGTGCCAGCAGTTTAGTCGGGATGCAGTATTTT. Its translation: CASSLVGMQYF.

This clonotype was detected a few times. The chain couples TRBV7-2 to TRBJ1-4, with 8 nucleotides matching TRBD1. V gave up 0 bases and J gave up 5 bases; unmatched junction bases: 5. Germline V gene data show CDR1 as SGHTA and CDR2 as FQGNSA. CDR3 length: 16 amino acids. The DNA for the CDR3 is TGTGCCAGCAGCTTAGCCCTTGGGACAGGAAATGAAAAACTGTTTTTT. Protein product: CASSLALGTGNEKLFF.

The CDR3 protein is CASSRKGGLPFQETQYF. The DNA of the CDR3 is TGTGCCAGCAGCAGGAAGGGGGGACTCCCGTTTCAAGAGACCCAGTACTTC. The V and J genes are TRBV7-2 and TRBJ2-5; the D call may be TRBD1 or TRBD2 (6 bases each). The CDR3 runs to 17 residues. Trimming stripped 5 bases from V and 2 bases from J, with 21 bases between. CDR1 is SGHTA and CDR2 is FQGNSA in the germline V gene.

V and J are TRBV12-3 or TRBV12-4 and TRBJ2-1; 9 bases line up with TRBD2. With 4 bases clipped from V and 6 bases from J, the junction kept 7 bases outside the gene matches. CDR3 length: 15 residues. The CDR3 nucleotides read TGTGCCAGCAGTTCTGGCGGGGGGGCCGGCAATGAGCAGTTCTTC. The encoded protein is CASSSGGGAGNEQFF.

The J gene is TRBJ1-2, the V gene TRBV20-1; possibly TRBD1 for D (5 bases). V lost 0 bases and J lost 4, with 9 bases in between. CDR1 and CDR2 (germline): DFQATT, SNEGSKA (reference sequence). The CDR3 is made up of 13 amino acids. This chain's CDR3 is CSAREGGAYGYTF. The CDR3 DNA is TGCAGTGCTAGAGAGGGGGGTGCCTATGGCTACACCTTC.

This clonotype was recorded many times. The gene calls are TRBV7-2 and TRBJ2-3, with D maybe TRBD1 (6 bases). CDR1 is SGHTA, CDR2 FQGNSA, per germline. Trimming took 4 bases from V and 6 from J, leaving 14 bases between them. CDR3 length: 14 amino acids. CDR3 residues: CASSSGPGADTQYF. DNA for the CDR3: TGTGCCAGCAGCTCCGGACCAGGGGCTGATACGCAGTATTTT.

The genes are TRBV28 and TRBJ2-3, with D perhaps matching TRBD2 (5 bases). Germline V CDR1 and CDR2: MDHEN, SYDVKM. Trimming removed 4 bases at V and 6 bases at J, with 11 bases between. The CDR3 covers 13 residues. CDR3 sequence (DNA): TGTGCCAGCAGTTCGGTGTGGAGGGATACGCAGTATTTT. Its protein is CASSSVWRDTQYF.

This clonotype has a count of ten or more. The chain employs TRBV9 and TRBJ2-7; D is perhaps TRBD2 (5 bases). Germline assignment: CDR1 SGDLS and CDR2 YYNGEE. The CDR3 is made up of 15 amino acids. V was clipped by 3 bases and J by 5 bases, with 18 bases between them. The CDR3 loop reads CASSAGEPSIHEQYF. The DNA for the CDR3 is TGTGCCAGCAGCGCTGGGGAACCTAGCATCCACGAGCAGTACTTC. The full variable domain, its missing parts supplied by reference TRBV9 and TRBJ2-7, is DSGVTQTPKHLITATGQRVTLRCSPRSGDLSVYWYQQSLDQGLQFLIQYYNGEERAKGNILERFSAQQFPDLHSELNLSSLELGDSALYFCASSAGEPSIHEQYFGPGTRLTVT.

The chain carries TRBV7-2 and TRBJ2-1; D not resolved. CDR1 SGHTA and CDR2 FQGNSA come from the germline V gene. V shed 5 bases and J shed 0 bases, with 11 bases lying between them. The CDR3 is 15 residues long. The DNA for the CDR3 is TGTGCCAGCAGCCCCGATCGGTTCTCCTACAATGAGCAGTTCTTC. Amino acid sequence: CASSPDRFSYNEQFF.

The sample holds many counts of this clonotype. The CDR3 here is CASSLARRDTQYF. DNA for the CDR3: TGTGCCAGCAGCTTAGCACGCAGGGATACGCAGTATTTT. The chain links TRBV7-2 to TRBJ2-3; no definite D call. The CDR3 is 13 amino acids. The germline CDR1 and CDR2 sequences are SGHTA and FQGNSA. V was shortened by 0 bases and J by 6 bases, with 7 bases between the two germline ends.

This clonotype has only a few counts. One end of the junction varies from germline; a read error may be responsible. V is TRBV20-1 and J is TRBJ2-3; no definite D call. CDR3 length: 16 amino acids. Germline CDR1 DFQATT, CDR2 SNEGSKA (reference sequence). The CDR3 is CGARPVSRIGTDTQYF. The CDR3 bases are TGCGGTGCTAGACCGGTCTCGCGGATAGGCACAGATACGCAGTATTTT.

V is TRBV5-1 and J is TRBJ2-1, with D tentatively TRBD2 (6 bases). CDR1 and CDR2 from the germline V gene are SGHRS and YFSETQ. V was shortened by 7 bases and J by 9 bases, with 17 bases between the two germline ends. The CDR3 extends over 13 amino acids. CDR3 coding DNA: TGCGCCAGCGAGACGGGGGAACGAGGTGAGCAGTTCTTC. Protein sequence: CASETGERGEQFF.

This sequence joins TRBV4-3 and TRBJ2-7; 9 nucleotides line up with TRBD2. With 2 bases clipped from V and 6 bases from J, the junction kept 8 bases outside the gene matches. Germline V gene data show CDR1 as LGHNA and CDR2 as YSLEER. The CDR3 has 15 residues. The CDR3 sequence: CASSQFSGSRAEQYF. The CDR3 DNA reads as TGCGCCAGCAGCCAATTTAGCGGGAGTCGGGCCGAGCAGTACTTC.

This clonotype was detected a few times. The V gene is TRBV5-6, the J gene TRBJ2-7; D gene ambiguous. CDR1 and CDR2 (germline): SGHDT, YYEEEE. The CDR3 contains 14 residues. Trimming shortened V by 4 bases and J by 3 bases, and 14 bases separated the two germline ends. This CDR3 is CASSQSWTIYEQYF. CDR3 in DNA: TGTGCCAGCAGCCAAAGCTGGACCATCTACGAGCAGTACTTC.

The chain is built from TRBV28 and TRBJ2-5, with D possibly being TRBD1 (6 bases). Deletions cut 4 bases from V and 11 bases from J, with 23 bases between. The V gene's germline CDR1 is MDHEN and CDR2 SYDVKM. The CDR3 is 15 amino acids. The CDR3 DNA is TGTGCCAGCAGTTCAGTACCTCGGGGACACAATGAGCAGTACTTC. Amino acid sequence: CASSSVPRGHNEQYF.

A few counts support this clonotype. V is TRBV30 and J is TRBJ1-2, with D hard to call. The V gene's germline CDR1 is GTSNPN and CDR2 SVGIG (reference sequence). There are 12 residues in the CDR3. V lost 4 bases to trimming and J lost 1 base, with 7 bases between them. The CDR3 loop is CAWTRDNYGYTF. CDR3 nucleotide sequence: TGTGCCTGGACCCGGGATAACTATGGCTACACCTTC.

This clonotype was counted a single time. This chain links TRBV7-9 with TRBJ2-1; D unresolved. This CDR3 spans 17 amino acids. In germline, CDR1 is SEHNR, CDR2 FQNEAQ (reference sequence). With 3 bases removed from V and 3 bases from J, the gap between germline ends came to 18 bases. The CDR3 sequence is CASSFLDCRSFYNEQFF. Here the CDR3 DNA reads TGTGCCAGCAGCTTCCTAGACTGCCGCTCGTTCTACAATGAGCAGTTCTTC.

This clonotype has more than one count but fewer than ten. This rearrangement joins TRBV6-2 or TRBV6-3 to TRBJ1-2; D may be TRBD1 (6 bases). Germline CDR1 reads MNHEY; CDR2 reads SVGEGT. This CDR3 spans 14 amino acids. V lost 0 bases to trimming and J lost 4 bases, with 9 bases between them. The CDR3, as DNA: TGTGCCAGCAGTTACTCCTGGACAGTCTATGGCTACACCTTC. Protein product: CASSYSWTVYGYTF.

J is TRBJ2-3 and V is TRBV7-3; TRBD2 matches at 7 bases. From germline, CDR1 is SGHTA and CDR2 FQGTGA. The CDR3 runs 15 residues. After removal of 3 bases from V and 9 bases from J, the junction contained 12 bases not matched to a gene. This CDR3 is CASSLGSGGGLTQYF. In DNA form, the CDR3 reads TGTGCCAGCAGCTTGGGGTCTGGCGGGGGATTAACGCAGTATTTT.

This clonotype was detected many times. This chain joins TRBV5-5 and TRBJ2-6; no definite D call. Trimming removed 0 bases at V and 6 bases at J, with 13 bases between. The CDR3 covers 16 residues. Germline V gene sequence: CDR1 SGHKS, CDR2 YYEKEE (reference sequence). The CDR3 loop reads CASSLATLTSANVLTF. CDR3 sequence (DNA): TGTGCCAGCAGCTTGGCGACCCTCACTTCGGCCAACGTCCTGACTTTC.

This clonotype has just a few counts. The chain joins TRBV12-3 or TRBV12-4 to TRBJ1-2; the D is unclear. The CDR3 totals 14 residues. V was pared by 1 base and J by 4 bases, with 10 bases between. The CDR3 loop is CASSLGVTGYGYTF. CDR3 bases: TGTGCCAGCAGTTTAGGGGTGACGGGCTATGGCTACACCTTC.

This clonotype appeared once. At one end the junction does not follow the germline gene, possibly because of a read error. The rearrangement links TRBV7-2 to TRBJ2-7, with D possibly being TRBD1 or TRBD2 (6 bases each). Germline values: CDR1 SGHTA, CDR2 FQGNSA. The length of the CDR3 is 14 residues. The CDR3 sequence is CACSLAKGGYEQYF. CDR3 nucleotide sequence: TGTGCCTGCAGCTTAGCGAAGGGGGGCTACGAGCAGTACTTC.

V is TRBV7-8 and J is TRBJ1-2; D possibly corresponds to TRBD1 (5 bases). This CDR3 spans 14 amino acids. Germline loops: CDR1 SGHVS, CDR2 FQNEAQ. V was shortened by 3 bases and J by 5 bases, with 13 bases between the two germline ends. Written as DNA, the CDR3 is TGTGCCAGCAGCTTGCTGGGACGGAGTTATGGCTACACCTTC. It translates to CASSLLGRSYGYTF.

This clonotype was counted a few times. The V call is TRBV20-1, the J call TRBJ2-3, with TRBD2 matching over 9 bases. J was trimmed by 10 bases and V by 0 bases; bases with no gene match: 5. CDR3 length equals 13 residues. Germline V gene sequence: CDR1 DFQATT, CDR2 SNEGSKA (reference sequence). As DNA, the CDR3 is TGCAGTGCTAGAGATTTTCTAGCGGGGTCGCAGTATTTT. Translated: CSARDFLAGSQYF.